These 26 T cell receptor beta chains were all obtained from the same sample, sequenced in a study of blood T cell repertoires in COVID-19. Sequenced by immunoSEQ multiplex PCR; TCRdb stores in-frame clones only, minus some. Of roughly 230,000 clones detected, approximately 91% appear once; the ten largest clones hold about 0.7%. Sequencing was done on a sample of peripheral blood. All receptors derive from a human donor in a cohort sampled during active COVID-19.

V and J are TRBV2 and TRBJ1-1; D gene unclear. CDR3 length: 13 amino acids. From germline, CDR1 is SNHLY and CDR2 FYNNEI. Trimming stripped 8 bases from V and 0 bases from J, with 10 bases between. In DNA, the CDR3 is TGTGCCAGCTCAGACGGGATGAACACTGAAGCTTTCTTT. This gives the protein CASSDGMNTEAFF. Based on the CDR3 plus reference TRBV2 and TRBJ1-1, the full variable domain is EPEVTQTPSHQVTQMGQEVILRCVPISNHLYFYWYRQILGQKVEFLVSFYNNEISEKSEIFDDQFSVERPDGSNFTLKIRSTKLEDSAMYFCASSDGMNTEAFFGQGTRLTVV.

This chain connects TRBV7-9 to TRBJ2-3; 9 bases align to TRBD2. CDR3 length equals 15 residues. Germline trimming cut 3 bases from V and 5 bases from J; bases unmatched to any gene: 6. Germline V gives CDR1 SEHNR, CDR2 FQNEAQ (reference sequence). CDR3 in amino acids: CASSFPSGTRDTQYF. The CDR3 nucleotides read TGTGCCAGCAGCTTTCCTAGCGGGACCAGAGATACGCAGTATTTT.

This chain joins TRBV7-3 and TRBJ2-3; 7 bases fit TRBD2. Germline V lookup: CDR1 SGHTA, CDR2 FQGTGA. The CDR3 covers 21 residues. V dropped 1 base and J dropped 0; count of bases not matched to a gene: 19. CDR3 sequence reads: CASSLRRGFGTGAGSTDTQYF. The CDR3 nucleotides read TGTGCCAGCAGCTTAAGGCGAGGTTTTGGAACGGGAGCGGGAAGCACAGATACGCAGTATTTT. Supplemented by reference TRBV7-3 and TRBJ2-3, the full variable domain reads GAGVSQTPSNKVTEKGKYVELRCDPISGHTALYWYRQSLGQGPEFLIYFQGTGAADDSGLPNDRFFAVRPEGSVSTLKIQRTERGDSAVYLCASSLRRGFGTGAGSTDTQYFGPGTRLTVL.

The chain employs TRBV6-5 and TRBJ2-3; D possibly corresponds to TRBD2 (6 bases). V shed 4 bases and J shed 6 bases, with 17 bases lying between them. The CDR3 is made up of 15 amino acids. Germline CDR1 is MNHEY and CDR2 is SVGAGI. CDR3 in amino acids: CASSLGTGGLDTQYF. The CDR3 coding sequence is TGTGCCAGCAGTTTGGGAACAGGAGGGTTGGATACGCAGTATTTT.

CDR3 coding DNA: TGTGCCAGCAGTGAAGTTGGTTTCGGGGGAGATAATCTGGAAAAACTGTTTTTT. This gives the protein CASSEVGFGGDNLEKLFF. V is TRBV2 and J is TRBJ1-4, with D possibly TRBD1 on 5 matching bases. CDR1 SNHLY and CDR2 FYNNEI come from the germline V gene. CDR3 length: 18 amino acids. Trimming left V 1 base short and J 8 bases short, with 23 bases between.

Only a few counts were recorded for this clone. The chain has TRBV3-1 (or the pseudogene TRBV3-2) and TRBJ1-1; tentative D call: TRBD1 (5 bases). Germline CDR1 and CDR2: LGHDT and YNNKEL (reference sequence). The CDR3 sequence is 15 residues long. V gave up 0 bases and J gave up 9 bases, with 17 bases separating them. The CDR3 DNA follows: TGTGCCAGCAGCCAAGATCAGGAGACGGGGGGGAAAGCTTTCTTT. Its translation: CASSQDQETGGKAFF.

The V and J genes are TRBV6-5 and TRBJ1-2; D unclear. V shed 7 bases and J shed 3 bases, with 18 bases lying between them. The CDR3 spans 15 residues. Germline V gene data show CDR1 as MNHEY and CDR2 as SVGAGI. The CDR3 coding sequence is TGTGCCAGCAAGTCCTTACAGAGAAATTACTATGGCTACACCTTC. It codes for CASKSLQRNYYGYTF.

This chain connects TRBV11-2 to TRBJ2-7; perhaps TRBD2 as D (6 bases). Trimming stripped 5 bases from V and 7 bases from J, with 27 bases between. CDR1 and CDR2 from the germline V gene are SGHAT and FQNNGV. This CDR3 comprises 17 residues. CDR3 sequence reads: CASSQATLARWDWEQYF. The CDR3 DNA reads as TGTGCCAGCAGCCAAGCAACCTTGGCGCGGTGGGACTGGGAGCAGTACTTC. Supplemented by reference TRBV11-2 and TRBJ2-7, the full variable domain reads EAGVAQSPRYKIIEKRQSVAFWCNPISGHATLYWYQQILGQGPKLLIQFQNNGVVDDSQLPKDRFSAERLKGVDSTLKIQPAKLEDSAVYLCASSQATLARWDWEQYFGPGTRLTVT.

The rearrangement joins TRBV4-3 to TRBJ2-7; TRBD2 agrees at 7 bases. Germline CDR1 reads LGHNA; CDR2 reads YSLEER. Trimming at V came to 3 bases and at J to 2 bases, leaving 7 bases not matched to a gene. The CDR3 totals 15 residues. The CDR3 bases are TGCGCCAGCAGCCAGAACCAGGGACTAACCTACGAGCAGTACTTC. This translates into CASSQNQGLTYEQYF.

The sample holds many counts of this clone. The chain carries TRBV6-2 or TRBV6-3 and TRBJ2-2; D may be TRBD2 (5 bases). CDR3 length: 15 amino acids. V lost 5 bases and J 6 bases, leaving 16 bases between the germline ends. Germline V lookup: CDR1 MNHEY, CDR2 SVGEGT. Written as DNA, the CDR3 is TGTGCCAGCAGTGGTTTACCTGAGGGTCCCGGGGAGCTGTTTTTT. Translation: CASSGLPEGPGELFF.

The chain links TRBV3-1 (or the pseudogene TRBV3-2) to TRBJ1-2; D ambiguous. V dropped 0 bases and J dropped 5 bases, with 13 bases sitting between them. Per germline, CDR1 LGHDT and CDR2 YNNKEL (reference sequence). The CDR3 runs 15 residues. CDR3 protein: CASSQDHEGQYGYTF. The CDR3 nucleotides read TGTGCCAGCAGCCAAGATCACGAGGGTCAATATGGCTACACCTTC.

The V gene is TRBV5-8, the J gene TRBJ1-1, with D uncertain. CDR1 is SGHTS, CDR2 YDEGEE, per germline. This CDR3 is built from 12 residues. Trimming stripped 0 bases from V and 6 bases from J, with 6 bases between. Here the CDR3 DNA reads TGTGCCAGCAGCTTGGTAGTCTCTGAAGCTTTCTTT. Translated: CASSLVVSEAFF.

The V and J genes are TRBV27 and TRBJ2-5; maybe TRBD1 (6 bases). The CDR3 contains 14 residues. Looked up from germline, CDR1 is MNHEY and CDR2 is SMNVEV (reference sequence). V gave up 5 bases and J gave up 5 bases, with 15 bases separating them. The chain's CDR3 is CASSERGGWETQYF. The CDR3 DNA follows: TGTGCCAGCAGTGAACGTGGGGGCTGGGAGACCCAGTACTTC.

This rearrangement joins TRBV28 to TRBJ2-7; 9 bases map to TRBD2. The ends lost 6 bases at V and 4 bases at J; junction bases unmatched: 4. Germline CDR1 reads MDHEN; CDR2 reads SYDVKM. CDR3 size: 13 residues. CDR3 nucleotides: TGTGCCAGCAGGACTAGCGGTATTTACGAGCAGTACTTC. Amino acid sequence: CASRTSGIYEQYF. Filled out from reference TRBV28 and TRBJ2-7, the complete variable domain reads DVKVTQSSRYLVKRTGEKVFLECVQDMDHENMFWYRQDPGLGLRLIYFSYDVKMKEKGDIPEGYSVSREKKERFSLILESASTNQTSMYLCASRTSGIYEQYFGPGTRLTVT.

The chain employs TRBV6-5 and TRBJ2-7, with D possibly being TRBD1 (5 bases). CDR1 and CDR2 from the germline V gene are MNHEY and SVGAGI. The CDR3 has 15 amino acids. V gave up 6 bases and J gave up 3 bases, with 18 bases separating them. This CDR3 reads CASRPRTDNFYEQYF. DNA of the CDR3: TGTGCCAGCAGGCCGAGGACGGACAATTTCTACGAGCAGTACTTC.

This clone was counted a single time. The V call is TRBV19, the J call TRBJ1-5; TRBD1 matches at 8 bases. The length of the CDR3 is 16 residues. CDR1 is LNHDA, CDR2 SQIVND, per germline (reference sequence). The V segment lost 5 bases and the J segment 2 bases; nucleotides outside the gene matches: 8. The CDR3 region is CASSPETGDGNQPQHF. The CDR3 nucleotides are TGTGCCAGTAGTCCAGAGACAGGGGACGGCAATCAGCCCCAGCATTTT.

In DNA, the CDR3 is TGCGCCAGCAGTCATAGCGGGAGTGACTCCTACGAGCAGTACTTC. Translated, it gives CASSHSGSDSYEQYF. This chain uses TRBV5-1 with TRBJ2-7; 9 positions match TRBD2. The CDR3 runs 15 residues. Germline-derived CDR1 and CDR2 are SGHRS and YFSETQ. V trimming: 5 bases; J trimming: 0 bases; junction bases outside the gene matches: 6.

This chain joins TRBV6-2 or TRBV6-3 and TRBJ2-7, with D tentatively TRBD2 (7 bases). The length of the CDR3 is 17 residues. Trimming shortened V by 2 bases and J by 4 bases, and 21 bases separated the two germline ends. Looked up from germline, CDR1 is MNHEY and CDR2 is SVGEGT. CDR3 amino acids: CASSYAGAARDQYEQYF. In DNA form, the CDR3 reads TGTGCCAGCAGTTACGCGGGGGCGGCGAGGGATCAATACGAGCAGTACTTC.

The chain uses TRBV28 and TRBJ2-5; 9 positions match TRBD1. The germline V gene has CDR1 MDHEN and CDR2 SYDVKM. V trimming: 8 bases; J trimming: 9 bases; junction bases outside the gene matches: 13. The CDR3 is made up of 14 amino acids. Here the CDR3 DNA reads TGTGCCAGCCAGACAGGGGGTGGTACCGGGGCCCAGTACTTC. It encodes CASQTGGGTGAQYF.

This sequence joins TRBV12-3 or TRBV12-4 and TRBJ2-7; 9 nucleotides agree with TRBD1. The CDR3 has 13 residues. The ends lost 6 bases at V and 2 bases at J; junction bases unmatched: 2. CDR3 residues: CASRGTGTYEQYF. The CDR3 coding sequence is TGTGCCAGCAGGGGGACAGGGACCTACGAGCAGTACTTC.

The CDR3, as DNA: TGTGCCAGCAGCGGCAGCGGGAGGAGCTACAATGAGCAGTTCTTC. As protein: CASSGSGRSYNEQFF. V gene TRBV5-4 combines with J gene TRBJ2-1; 9 positions agree with TRBD2. The V and J ends lost 4 bases and 3 bases, in that order; junction bases with no gene match: 5. Germline loops: CDR1 SGHNT, CDR2 YYREEE (reference sequence). This CDR3 is built from 15 residues.

There are a few counts of this clone. The chain joins TRBV6-2 or TRBV6-3 to TRBJ1-1; 9 bases map to TRBD1. The J segment lost 4 bases and the V segment lost 5 bases, leaving 11 bases of the junction unmatched. The CDR3 loop spans 16 amino acids. CDR1 and CDR2 (germline): MNHEY, SVGEGT. The CDR3 spells CASSPPIGTGPTEAFF. CDR3 DNA sequence: TGTGCCAGCAGTCCCCCTATAGGGACAGGGCCCACTGAAGCTTTCTTT.

The V call is TRBV6-4, the J call TRBJ1-1, with 7 bases fitting TRBD1. V shed 6 bases, J shed 5 bases, and the junction held 12 bases outside the gene matches. The CDR3 is made up of 15 amino acids. Germline V gene lookup returns CDR1 MRHNA and CDR2 SNTAGT. The CDR3 protein is CASRILPGQSTEAFF. The CDR3 DNA is TGTGCCAGCAGGATTCTACCGGGACAGTCGACTGAAGCTTTCTTT.

The V call is TRBV10-3, the J call TRBJ2-1; TRBD2 aligns across 9 bases. This CDR3 region has 13 residues. Germline V gene data show CDR1 as ENHRY and CDR2 as SYGVKD. With 5 bases clipped from V and 10 bases from J, the junction kept 6 bases outside the gene matches. Written as DNA, the CDR3 is TGTGCCATCAGTTTCAGCGGACTAGCGGAGCAGTTCTTC. Its translation: CAISFSGLAEQFF.

The chain recombines TRBV6-5 with TRBJ1-1, with 8 bases identical to TRBD1. This CDR3 spans 16 amino acids. V lost 0 bases and J lost 0; bases outside the gene matches: 3. The V gene's germline CDR1 is MNHEY and CDR2 SVGAGI. CDR3 sequence: CASSYSRGPLNTEAFF. In DNA, the CDR3 is TGTGCCAGCAGTTACTCCAGGGGGCCTCTGAACACTGAAGCTTTCTTT.

This rearrangement joins TRBV4-3 to TRBJ2-2; 7 bases agree with TRBD2. The CDR3 covers 17 residues. Germline V gives CDR1 LGHNA, CDR2 YSLEER. Germline trimming cut 0 bases from V and 2 bases from J; bases unmatched to any gene: 6. CDR3 protein: CASSQDDLAVNTGELFF. As DNA, the CDR3 is TGCGCCAGCAGCCAAGATGACCTAGCGGTCAACACCGGGGAGCTGTTTTTT.